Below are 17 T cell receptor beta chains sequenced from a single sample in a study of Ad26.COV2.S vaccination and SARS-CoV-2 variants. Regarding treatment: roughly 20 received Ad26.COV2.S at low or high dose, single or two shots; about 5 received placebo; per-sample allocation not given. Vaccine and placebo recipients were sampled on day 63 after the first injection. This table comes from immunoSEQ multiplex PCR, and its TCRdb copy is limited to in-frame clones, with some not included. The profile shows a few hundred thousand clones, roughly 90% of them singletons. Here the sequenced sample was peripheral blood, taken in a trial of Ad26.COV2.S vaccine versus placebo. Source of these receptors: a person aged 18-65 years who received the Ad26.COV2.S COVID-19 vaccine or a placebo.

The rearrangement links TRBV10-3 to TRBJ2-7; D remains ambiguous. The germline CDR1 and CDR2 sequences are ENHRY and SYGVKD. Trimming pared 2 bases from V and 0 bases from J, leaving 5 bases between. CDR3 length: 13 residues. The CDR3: CAISEESSYEQYV. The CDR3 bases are TGTGCCATCAGTGAGGAGAGCTCCTACGAGCAGTACGTC.

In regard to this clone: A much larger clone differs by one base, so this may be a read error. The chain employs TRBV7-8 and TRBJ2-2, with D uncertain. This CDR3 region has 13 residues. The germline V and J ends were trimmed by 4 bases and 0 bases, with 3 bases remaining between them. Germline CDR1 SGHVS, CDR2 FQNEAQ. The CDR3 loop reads CASSSANTGELFF. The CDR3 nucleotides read TGTGCCAGCAGCTCGGCGAACACCGGGGAGCTGTTTTTT.

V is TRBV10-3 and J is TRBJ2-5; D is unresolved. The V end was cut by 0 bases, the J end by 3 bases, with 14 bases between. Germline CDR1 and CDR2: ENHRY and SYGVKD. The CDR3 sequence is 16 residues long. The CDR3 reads CAISESGTLTKETQYF. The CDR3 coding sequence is TGTGCCATCAGTGAGTCGGGTACACTAACGAAAGAGACCCAGTACTTC.

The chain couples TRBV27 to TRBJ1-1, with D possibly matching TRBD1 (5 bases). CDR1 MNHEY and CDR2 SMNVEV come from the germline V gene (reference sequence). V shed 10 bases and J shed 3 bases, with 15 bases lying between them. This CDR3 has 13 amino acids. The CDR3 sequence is CATVRDVHTEAFF. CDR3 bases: TGTGCCACCGTCCGGGACGTTCACACTGAAGCTTTCTTT.

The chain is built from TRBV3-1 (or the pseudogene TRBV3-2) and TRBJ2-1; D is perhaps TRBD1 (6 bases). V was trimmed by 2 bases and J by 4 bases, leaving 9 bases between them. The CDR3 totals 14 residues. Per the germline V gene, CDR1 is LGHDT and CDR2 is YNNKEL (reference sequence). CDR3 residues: CASSQRTAYNEQFF. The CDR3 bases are TGTGCCAGCAGCCAAAGGACAGCGTACAATGAGCAGTTCTTC.

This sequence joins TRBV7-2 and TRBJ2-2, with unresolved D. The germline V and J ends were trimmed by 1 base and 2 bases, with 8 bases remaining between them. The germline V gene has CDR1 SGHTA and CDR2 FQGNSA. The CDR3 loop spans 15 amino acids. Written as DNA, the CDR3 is TGTGCCAGCAGCTTAGTTCTCGTAAACACCGGGGAGCTGTTTTTT. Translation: CASSLVLVNTGELFF.

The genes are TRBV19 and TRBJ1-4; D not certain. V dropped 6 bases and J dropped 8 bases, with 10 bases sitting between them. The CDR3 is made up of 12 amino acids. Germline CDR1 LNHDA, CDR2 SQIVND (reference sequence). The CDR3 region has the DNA TGTGCCAGTAGGATGTCCGGCGAAAAACTGTTTTTT. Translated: CASRMSGEKLFF.

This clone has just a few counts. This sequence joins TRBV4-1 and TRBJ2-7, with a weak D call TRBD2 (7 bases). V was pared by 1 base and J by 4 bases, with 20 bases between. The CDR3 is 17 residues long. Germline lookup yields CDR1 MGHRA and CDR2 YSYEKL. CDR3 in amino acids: CASSQGEGTGRAYEQYF. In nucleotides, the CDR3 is TGCGCCAGCAGCCAAGGGGAGGGTACAGGGCGAGCTTACGAGCAGTACTTC.

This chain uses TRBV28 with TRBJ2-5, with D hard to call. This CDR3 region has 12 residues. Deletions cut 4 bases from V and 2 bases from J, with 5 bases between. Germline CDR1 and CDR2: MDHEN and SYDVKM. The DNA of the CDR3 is TGTGCCAGCAGTTCTTATCAAGAGACCCAGTACTTC. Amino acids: CASSSYQETQYF.

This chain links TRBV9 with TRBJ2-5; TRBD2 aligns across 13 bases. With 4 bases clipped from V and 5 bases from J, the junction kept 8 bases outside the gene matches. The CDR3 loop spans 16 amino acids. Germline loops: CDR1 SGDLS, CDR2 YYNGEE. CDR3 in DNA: TGTGCCAGCAGCTTAACCGGGACTAGCGGGGCTGAGACCCAGTACTTC. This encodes CASSLTGTSGAETQYF.

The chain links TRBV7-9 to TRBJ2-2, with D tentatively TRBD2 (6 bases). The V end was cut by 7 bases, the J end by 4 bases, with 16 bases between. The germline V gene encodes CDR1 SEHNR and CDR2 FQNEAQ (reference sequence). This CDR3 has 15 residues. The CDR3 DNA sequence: TGTGCCAGCACGCGGGGCCACCCCTCCACCGGGGAGCTGTTTTTT. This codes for CASTRGHPSTGELFF. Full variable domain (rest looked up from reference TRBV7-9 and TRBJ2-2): DTGVSQNPRHKITKRGQNVTFRCDPISEHNRLYWYRQTLGQGPEFLTYFQNEAQLEKSRLLSDRFSAERPKGSFSTLEIQRTEQGDSAMYLCASTRGHPSTGELFFGEGSRLTVL.

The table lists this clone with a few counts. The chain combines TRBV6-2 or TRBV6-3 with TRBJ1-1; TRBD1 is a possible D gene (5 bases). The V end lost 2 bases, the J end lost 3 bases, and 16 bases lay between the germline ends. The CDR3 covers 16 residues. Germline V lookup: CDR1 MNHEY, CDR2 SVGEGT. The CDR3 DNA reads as TGTGCCAGCAGTTACCTAACCCGGGACGGCTACACTGAAGCTTTCTTT. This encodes CASSYLTRDGYTEAFF.

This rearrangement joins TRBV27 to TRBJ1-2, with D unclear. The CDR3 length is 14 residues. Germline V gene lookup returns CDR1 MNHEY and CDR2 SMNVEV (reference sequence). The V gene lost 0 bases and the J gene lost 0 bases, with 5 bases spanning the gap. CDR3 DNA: TGTGCCAGCAGTTTATCTAGAGCTAACTATGGCTACACCTTC. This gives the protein CASSLSRANYGYTF.

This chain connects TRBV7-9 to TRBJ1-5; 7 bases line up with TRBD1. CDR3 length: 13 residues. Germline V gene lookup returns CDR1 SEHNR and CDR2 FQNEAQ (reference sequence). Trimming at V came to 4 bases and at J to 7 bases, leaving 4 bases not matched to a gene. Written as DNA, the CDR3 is TGTGCCAGCAGCTCAAAGGGACAGCAGCCCCAGCATTTT. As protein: CASSSKGQQPQHF.

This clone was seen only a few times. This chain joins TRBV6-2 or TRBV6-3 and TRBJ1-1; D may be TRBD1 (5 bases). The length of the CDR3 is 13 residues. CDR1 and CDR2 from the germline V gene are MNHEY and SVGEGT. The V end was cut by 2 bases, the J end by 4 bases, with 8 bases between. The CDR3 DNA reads TGTGCCAGCAGTTACCCCAGGGTCACTGAAGCTTTCTTT. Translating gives CASSYPRVTEAFF.

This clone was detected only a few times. DNA for the CDR3: TGTGCCATCAGCCAGGGACAGGGTTACGGCTACACCTTC. Its protein product is CAISQGQGYGYTF. The V gene is TRBV10-3, the J gene TRBJ1-2; 9 bases fit TRBD1. Germline V gives CDR1 ENHRY, CDR2 SYGVKD. The CDR3 covers 13 residues. Trimming at V came to 6 bases and at J to 8 bases, leaving 7 bases not matched to a gene.

CDR3: CASSLGRAVGGENEKLFF. CDR3 nucleotide sequence: TGCGCCAGCAGCTTGGGCAGGGCAGTTGGGGGTGAGAATGAAAAACTGTTTTTT. This chain links TRBV5-1 with TRBJ1-4, with a weak D call TRBD1 (5 bases). V lost 0 bases to trimming and J lost 5 bases, with 20 bases between them. CDR3 length: 18 amino acids. The germline V gene has CDR1 SGHRS and CDR2 YFSETQ.